This paragraph covers one T cell receptor (beta chain) sequence. The sample belongs to a study of blood T cell repertoires in COVID-19. Study-wide background: The United States, Italy and Spain provided the acute and convalescent COVID-19 samples. Sources were T cells, B-cell-depleted T cells, or PBMCs; the material itself was cDNA or gDNA.

In the study's own analysis: Reference gene primer amplification yielded estimated nucleated cell counts. Here immunoSEQ multiplex PCR was the method, and the copy in TCRdb shows in-frame clones only, minus some. V, J and clone size are taken as reported in that table, and D and trimming were inferred from the DNA itself. The profile shows 20,000 to 30,000 clones, 92% of them singletons. The trim removed 4 bases at V and 2 bases at J, leaving 2 bases unmatched. The germline V gene encodes CDR1 SGHAT and CDR2 FQNNGV. The CDR3 has 14 amino acids. This clonotype was sampled from a man in his sixties or seventies with active COVID-19. Sample: peripheral blood. The V call is TRBV11-2, the J call TRBJ2-5; 9 bases are a match to TRBD1. The CDR3 DNA follows: TGTGCCAGCAGCTCGGACAGGGGTCAAGAGACCCAGTACTTC. Protein: CASSSDRGQETQYF.